This TCR beta chain was found in a study of shared clonotypes between healthy human individuals (dated by TCRdb to 2019 to 2021). For the study in its entirety: A couple of women and three men aged 18 to 49 years were included in the cohort. For each donor, three plates each were used for CD4 naive and CD4 memory, two plates were used for CD8 naive, and one plate was used for CD8 memory. To estimate repertoire size and how much clonotypes are shared between individuals, the study performed deep sequencing of blood TCR repertoires from roughly five healthy adults. Libraries were prepared and TCR repertoires were sequenced by different laboratories using diverse techniques, in order to increase sequencing depth and limit assay-specific biases. Leukapheresis yielded between about 0.8 and 8.9 billion PBMCs per donor.

On this clone itself: Its antigen target is currently unknown. Per-nucleotide qualities are absent, and no much larger clonotype sits a single base away.

The germline V gene provides CDR1 SNHLY and CDR2 FYNNEI. From the cysteine up to the phenylalanine, the CDR3 has a length of 13 residues. The only DNA kept is the CDR3, 39 bases in frame from the first base. V sheds 7 bases and J sheds 2 bases, leaving 12 bases between their ends. Using the deep immunoSEQ assay, multiplex PCR amplified TCR CDR3 regions from genomic DNA. Extracted genomic DNA from each cell subset was distributed evenly across all wells of several immunoSEQ 96-well plates, and each plate was treated as a replicate. For sorted subsets, each replicate PCR was loaded with 200 ng genomic DNA, equivalent to 25,000 to 35,000 T cell genomes. Purified libraries were measured with a Qubit 3.0 fluorometer, size-checked on a Bioanalyzer 2100, and measured again with the KAPA Library Quantification kit. A separate single-read 150-cycle Illumina NextSeq 550 flow cell was used to sequence each immunoSEQ 96-well plate. The authors' analysis ran thus. Because only junctional sequences without quality scores were contained in the immunoSEQ output, filtering matching that applied to full-length reads could not be performed. To assign V/J genes and CDR3, sequences were annotated using PyIR, a Python wrapper for IgBLAST v1.9, with IMGT germline references. Reads with weak V/J assignments (E-value above 1e-6), missing CDR3, stop codons, out-of-frame junctions, or ambiguous translated residues were removed. A V3J clonotype was defined by an identical inferred V gene, J gene, and CDR3 amino acid sequence. Percentage overlap between repertoires was computed as shared unique clonotypes divided by the size of the smaller repertoire. RTK rarefaction, the Chao1 estimator, and Recon v2.1 estimates of unobserved clonotypes were used to assess repertoire richness. For all TCRbeta clonotypes obtained by the gDNA method from a handful of donors, generation probabilities were computed with OLGA. TCRdb carries this immuneACCESS record with in-frame sequences only. Its versions omit some clonotypes, under half of them owing to an unresolved V gene in the studies checked, with the rest unexplained. The DNA gave D and trimming, while V, J and clone size come from that table. This sample has hundreds of thousands of clones in its table, and 90% to 96% of those were observed once. The ten largest clones take up 0.05% to 0.07% of the sample.

Study-wide findings and limitations: Compared with non-shared clonotypes, the clonotypes found in all four sorted-subset donors had higher generation probabilities. The genetic and exposure-history diversity represented was limited by the small number of donors. Rarefaction of sorted-subset datasets indicated incomplete sequencing despite the large sequencing depth. Pairwise subsampling led to the expectation that sequencing depth would affect the degree of clonotype sharing among donors. Sharing across a few donors was observed for around 5% of naive CD4, under 4% of naive CD8, roughly 2.3% of memory CD4, and roughly 0.4% of memory CD8 clonotypes. Only blood was sampled, and tissue TCR repertoires likely differ from those in blood. Larger estimated clonotype richness was generally found for naive subsets than for memory subsets.

The donors were healthy, HIV-negative adults who had no recently reported acute infections or vaccinations. Only Caucasian adults living in Nashville, Tennessee, USA were represented among the donors. Magnetic negative selection was used to enrich CD4+ T cells, after which naive cells were positively selected on CD45RA and the negative fraction became the memory subset. Blood was obtained by leukapheresis, after which PBMCs were separated by Ficoll-Histopaque density gradient centrifugation and cryopreserved in liquid nitrogen vapor phase. Analytical flow cytometry was used to check the purity and quantity of each magnetically sorted T cell population. From each sorted fraction, genomic DNA was isolated and quantified by UV absorbance on a Nanodrop 2000c.

The sequencing input was naive CD4+ T cells sorted from blood. The cell subset or site label on this specimen signifies: CD45RA+ positively selected. This clonotype originated in a woman aged 25 to 39 in good health. The V gene is TRBV2 and the J gene is TRBJ2-7, with no confidently assigned D gene. The DNA sequence reads TGTGCCAGCAAAGCTGACGGAACCTACGAGCAGTACTTC. This yields the protein CASKADGTYEQYF.